The entry that follows covers one T cell receptor (beta chain) sequence. Its antigen is unidentified. This sample is part of a study of T cells after posttransplantation cyclophosphamide. General study points: Donor CD8+ memory clones often dominated recipient blood repertoires at later times. TRB overlap between skin or GI tissue T cells and blood was limited. Recipient CMV seropositivity and CMV reactivation strongly tracked TRB clonality.

Here immunoSEQ multiplex PCR was the method, and the copy in TCRdb shows in-frame clones only, minus some. This table holds about 66,000 clones, 90% to 95% found once. The V and J ends lost 3 bases and 3 bases, in that order; junction bases with no gene match: 10. CDR1 is ENHRY and CDR2 is SYGVKD in the germline V gene. This CDR3 is built from 18 residues. The V call is TRBV10-3, the J call TRBJ2-6; 8 bases match TRBD2. The sequence was collected from a woman younger than 45 in good health and a related stem cell transplant donor. The specimen sequenced was PBMCs. The DNA of the CDR3 is TGTGCCATCAGTGATCCGACGGGGGGGCGAAGTGGGGCCAACGTCCTGACTTTC. It yields the protein CAISDPTGGRSGANVLTF.